This T cell receptor beta chain was captured by sequencing in a study of blood T cells in healthy people across ages. There are a few counts of this clonotype. The use of a sample-barcoded 5' primer and a J-beta primer mix characterized a second PCR of about 7 to 12 cycles. Each CDR3 protein gets one entry after TCRdb re-called the 5' RACE reads with MiXCR. The sample consists of about 930,000 distinct CDR3 sequences, about 27% of them appearing once. These data were also reused for a study on T cells of mothers and their children.

Sample: blood. The receptor comes from a woman in her thirties or forties in good health.

The CDR3 coding sequence is TGTGCCAGCAGTGAAGACGGTTGGGGCTACACCTTC. Protein: CASSEDGWGYTF. This chain connects TRBV28 to TRBJ1-2; D unresolved. Germline V gene data show CDR1 as MDHEN and CDR2 as SYDVKM. Trimming shortened V by 5 bases and J by 8 bases, and 12 bases separated the two germline ends. The CDR3 runs 12 residues.